Shown below are 7 T cell receptor beta chains from a single sample sequenced in a study of OX40 agonist ivuxolimab in advanced cancers. The method was immunoSEQ multiplex PCR; TCRdb's version includes in-frame clones alone and lacks a portion of them. The data contain about 32,000 clones, just over 90% of them singletons. The sequencing used CD4+ or CD8+ T cells sorted from blood, collected in a trial of the OX40 agonist ivuxolimab. The receptors come from an adult with an advanced solid tumor such as melanoma, head and neck, liver or kidney cancer.

This sequence joins TRBV5-8 and TRBJ2-5; D remains unclear. The germline V gene has CDR1 SGHTS and CDR2 YDEGEE. The CDR3 is made up of 14 amino acids. Trimming took off 2 bases at V and 1 base at J, with 9 bases between the two ends. CDR3 residues: CASSLFPSQETQYF. CDR3 coding DNA: TGTGCCAGCAGCTTATTTCCTAGCCAAGAGACCCAGTACTTC.

V usage is TRBV4-3 and J usage is TRBJ2-2; 8 positions match TRBD2. Germline V gene lookup returns CDR1 LGHNA and CDR2 YSLEER. This CDR3 comprises 16 residues. J gave up 6 bases and V 3 bases, and 9 bases lay outside the gene matches. The chain's CDR3 is CASSQKSGSLSGELFF. The CDR3 bases are TGCGCCAGCAGCCAGAAGAGCGGGAGTCTCTCCGGGGAGCTGTTTTTT.

This chain links TRBV19 with TRBJ1-1; D unclear. With 8 bases removed from V and 1 base from J, the gap between germline ends came to 14 bases. The germline gives CDR1 LNHDA, CDR2 SQIVND (reference sequence). The CDR3 is 14 amino acids. The CDR3 DNA is TGTGCCAGTTCCAATATGTACGGGAACACTGAAGCTTTCTTT. Encoded protein: CASSNMYGNTEAFF.

The CDR3 DNA reads as TGTGCCAGTATAGGTTTTCAATCGGGTATCGATGAGCAGTTCTTC. Encoded protein: CASIGFQSGIDEQFF. The chain employs TRBV19 and TRBJ2-1; D is uncertain. The ends were cut back, 7 bases at V and 8 bases at J, with 21 bases in the middle. This CDR3 has 15 residues. CDR1 and CDR2 (germline): LNHDA, SQIVND (reference sequence).

The rearrangement uses TRBV5-6 and TRBJ2-7; D perhaps matches TRBD1 (6 bases). The V gene's germline CDR1 is SGHDT and CDR2 YYEEEE. The germline V and J ends were trimmed by 6 bases and 3 bases, with 22 bases remaining between them. CDR3 length: 16 amino acids. CDR3 bases: TGTGCCAGCACCCTCTTTGGGGGCCACGGCGTCTACGAGCAGTACTTC. Amino acids: CASTLFGGHGVYEQYF.

V and J are TRBV6-5 and TRBJ2-1; 7 positions match TRBD2. V was pared by 2 bases and J by 5 bases, with 6 bases of the junction left unmatched. The CDR3 runs 15 residues. Germline lookup yields CDR1 MNHEY and CDR2 SVGAGI. CDR3 nucleotides: TGTGCCAGCAGTTACACGGCTAGCGGAAACAATGAGCAGTTCTTC. Its translation is CASSYTASGNNEQFF.

Only one count was recorded for this clone. The chain uses TRBV25-1 and TRBJ1-3; 7 bases line up with TRBD1. The CDR3 spans 14 residues. The V gene's germline CDR1 is MGHDK and CDR2 SYGVNS. V shed 6 bases and J 2 bases; nucleotides not matched to a gene: 4. CDR3 residues: CASSVDRAGNTIYF. DNA of the CDR3: TGTGCCAGCAGCGTAGACAGGGCTGGAAACACCATATATTTT. Together with reference TRBV25-1 and TRBJ1-3, the CDR3 gives the full variable domain: EADIYQTPRYLVIGTGKKITLECSQTMGHDKMYWYQQDPGMELHLIHYSYGVNSTEKGDLSSESTVSRIRTEHFPLTLESARPSHTSQYLCASSVDRAGNTIYFGEGSWLTVV.